This T cell receptor (beta chain) was sequenced in a study of cytomegalovirus exposure and HLA in healthy donors. The overall study: As an earlier analysis found, 150 million to 200 million T cells yielded about 120 million unique TCR beta sequences. Whole-study results and caveats: Overall, approximately 180 TCR beta chains were annotated as cytomegalovirus-associated. A prior analysis recorded that most TCR beta V segments were productive about 90% or about 30% of the time.

PCR amplification relied on 60 Vbeta primers (plus 13 Jbeta primers). Assay: immunoSEQ multiplex PCR; the TCRdb copy retains only in-frame clones and omits some. This repertoire shows fewer than 350,000 clones, roughly 90% found once; its top ten account for around 2.1%. Per germline, CDR1 SGHDT and CDR2 YYEEEE. V gave up 1 base and J gave up 4 bases, with 14 bases separating them. The CDR3 sequence is 16 residues long. In the case of this clone: No antigen is known for it.

The chain uses TRBV5-6 and TRBJ1-4; D is possibly TRBD1 (6 bases). This sequence was found in a woman in her late teens or twenties in good health and CMV-seronegative. Sequencing was carried out using PBMCs. The CDR3, as DNA: TGTGCCAGCAGCTTGTATGGGACACCTAATAATGAAAAACTGTTTTTT. It translates to CASSLYGTPNNEKLFF.